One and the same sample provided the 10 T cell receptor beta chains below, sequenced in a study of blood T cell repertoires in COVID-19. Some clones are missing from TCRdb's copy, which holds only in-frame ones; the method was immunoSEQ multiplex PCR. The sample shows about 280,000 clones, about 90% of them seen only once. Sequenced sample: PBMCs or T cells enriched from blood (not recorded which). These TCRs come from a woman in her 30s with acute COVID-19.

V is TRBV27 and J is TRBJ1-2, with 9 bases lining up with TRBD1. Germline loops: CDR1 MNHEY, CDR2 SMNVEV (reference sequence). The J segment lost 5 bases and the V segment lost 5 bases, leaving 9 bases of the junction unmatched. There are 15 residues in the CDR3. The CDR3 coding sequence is TGTGCCAGCAGTCCACAGTCCGGGACAGGGTATGGCTACACCTTC. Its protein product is CASSPQSGTGYGYTF.

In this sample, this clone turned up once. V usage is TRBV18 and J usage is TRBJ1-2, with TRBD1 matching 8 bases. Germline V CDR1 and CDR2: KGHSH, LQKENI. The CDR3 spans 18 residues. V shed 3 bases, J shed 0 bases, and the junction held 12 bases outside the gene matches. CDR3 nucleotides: TGTGCCAGCTCACCCGAGGTCGGGGAACAGGGGGCTAACTATGGCTACACCTTC. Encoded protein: CASSPEVGEQGANYGYTF.

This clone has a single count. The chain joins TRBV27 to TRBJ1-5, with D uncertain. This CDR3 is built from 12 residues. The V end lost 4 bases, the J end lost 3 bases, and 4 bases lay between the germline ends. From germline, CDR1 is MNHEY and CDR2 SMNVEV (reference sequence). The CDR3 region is CASSSLNQPQHF. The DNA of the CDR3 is TGTGCCAGCAGTTCCCTCAATCAGCCCCAGCATTTT.

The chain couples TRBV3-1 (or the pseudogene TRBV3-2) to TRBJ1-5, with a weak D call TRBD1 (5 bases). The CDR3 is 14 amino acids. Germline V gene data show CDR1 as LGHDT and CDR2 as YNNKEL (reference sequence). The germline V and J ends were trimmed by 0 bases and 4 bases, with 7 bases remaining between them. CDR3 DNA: TGTGCCAGCAGCCAAGACAGGGAAAATCAGCCCCAGCATTTT. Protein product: CASSQDRENQPQHF.

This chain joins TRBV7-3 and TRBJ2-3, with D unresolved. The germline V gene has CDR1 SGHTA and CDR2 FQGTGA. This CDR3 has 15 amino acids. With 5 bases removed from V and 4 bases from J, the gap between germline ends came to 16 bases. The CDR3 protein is CASSPGYTVADTQYF. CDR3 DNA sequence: TGTGCCAGCAGCCCTGGGTACACAGTTGCAGATACGCAGTATTTT.

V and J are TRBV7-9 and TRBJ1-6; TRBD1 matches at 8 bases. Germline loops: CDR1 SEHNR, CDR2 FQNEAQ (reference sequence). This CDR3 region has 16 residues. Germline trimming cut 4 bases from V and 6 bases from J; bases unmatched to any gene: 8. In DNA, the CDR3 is TGTGCCAGCAGCTCTCCCGGACAGGGCGCTAATTCACCCCTCCACTTT. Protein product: CASSSPGQGANSPLHF. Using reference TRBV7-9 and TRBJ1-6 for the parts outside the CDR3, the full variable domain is DTGVSQNPRHKITKRGQNVTFRCDPISEHNRLYWYRQTLGQGPEFLTYFQNEAQLEKSRLLSDRFSAERPKGSFSTLEIQRTEQGDSAMYLCASSSPGQGANSPLHFGNGTRLTVT.

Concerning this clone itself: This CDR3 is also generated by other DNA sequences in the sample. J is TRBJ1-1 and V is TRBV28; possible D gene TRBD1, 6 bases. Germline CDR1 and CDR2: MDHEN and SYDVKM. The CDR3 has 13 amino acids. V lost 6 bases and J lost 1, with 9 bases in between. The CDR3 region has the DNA TGTGCCAGCAGCTTACAGGGGAACACTGAAGCTTTCTTT. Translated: CASSLQGNTEAFF.

The CDR3 region is CAISEYREQPQHF. In nucleotides, the CDR3 is TGTGCCATCAGTGAGTACAGGGAACAGCCCCAGCATTTT. The gene calls are TRBV10-3 and TRBJ1-5, with D possibly being TRBD1 (6 bases). CDR1 ENHRY and CDR2 SYGVKD come from the germline V gene. V dropped 1 base and J dropped 7 bases, with 8 bases sitting between them. This CDR3 has 13 residues.

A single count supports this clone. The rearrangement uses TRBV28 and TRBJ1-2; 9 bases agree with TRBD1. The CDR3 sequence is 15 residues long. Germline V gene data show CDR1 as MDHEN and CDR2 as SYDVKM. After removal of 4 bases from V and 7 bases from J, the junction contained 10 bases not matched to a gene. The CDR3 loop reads CASSYTGGWRIGYTF. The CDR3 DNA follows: TGTGCCAGCAGTTATACAGGGGGCTGGCGTATTGGCTACACCTTC.

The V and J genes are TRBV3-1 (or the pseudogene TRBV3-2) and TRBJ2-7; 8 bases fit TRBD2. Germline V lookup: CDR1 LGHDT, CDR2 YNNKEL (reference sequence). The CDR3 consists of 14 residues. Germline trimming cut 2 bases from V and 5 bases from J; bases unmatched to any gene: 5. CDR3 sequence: CASSQQTSADEQYF. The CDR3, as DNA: TGTGCCAGCAGCCAACAGACTAGCGCTGACGAGCAGTACTTC.